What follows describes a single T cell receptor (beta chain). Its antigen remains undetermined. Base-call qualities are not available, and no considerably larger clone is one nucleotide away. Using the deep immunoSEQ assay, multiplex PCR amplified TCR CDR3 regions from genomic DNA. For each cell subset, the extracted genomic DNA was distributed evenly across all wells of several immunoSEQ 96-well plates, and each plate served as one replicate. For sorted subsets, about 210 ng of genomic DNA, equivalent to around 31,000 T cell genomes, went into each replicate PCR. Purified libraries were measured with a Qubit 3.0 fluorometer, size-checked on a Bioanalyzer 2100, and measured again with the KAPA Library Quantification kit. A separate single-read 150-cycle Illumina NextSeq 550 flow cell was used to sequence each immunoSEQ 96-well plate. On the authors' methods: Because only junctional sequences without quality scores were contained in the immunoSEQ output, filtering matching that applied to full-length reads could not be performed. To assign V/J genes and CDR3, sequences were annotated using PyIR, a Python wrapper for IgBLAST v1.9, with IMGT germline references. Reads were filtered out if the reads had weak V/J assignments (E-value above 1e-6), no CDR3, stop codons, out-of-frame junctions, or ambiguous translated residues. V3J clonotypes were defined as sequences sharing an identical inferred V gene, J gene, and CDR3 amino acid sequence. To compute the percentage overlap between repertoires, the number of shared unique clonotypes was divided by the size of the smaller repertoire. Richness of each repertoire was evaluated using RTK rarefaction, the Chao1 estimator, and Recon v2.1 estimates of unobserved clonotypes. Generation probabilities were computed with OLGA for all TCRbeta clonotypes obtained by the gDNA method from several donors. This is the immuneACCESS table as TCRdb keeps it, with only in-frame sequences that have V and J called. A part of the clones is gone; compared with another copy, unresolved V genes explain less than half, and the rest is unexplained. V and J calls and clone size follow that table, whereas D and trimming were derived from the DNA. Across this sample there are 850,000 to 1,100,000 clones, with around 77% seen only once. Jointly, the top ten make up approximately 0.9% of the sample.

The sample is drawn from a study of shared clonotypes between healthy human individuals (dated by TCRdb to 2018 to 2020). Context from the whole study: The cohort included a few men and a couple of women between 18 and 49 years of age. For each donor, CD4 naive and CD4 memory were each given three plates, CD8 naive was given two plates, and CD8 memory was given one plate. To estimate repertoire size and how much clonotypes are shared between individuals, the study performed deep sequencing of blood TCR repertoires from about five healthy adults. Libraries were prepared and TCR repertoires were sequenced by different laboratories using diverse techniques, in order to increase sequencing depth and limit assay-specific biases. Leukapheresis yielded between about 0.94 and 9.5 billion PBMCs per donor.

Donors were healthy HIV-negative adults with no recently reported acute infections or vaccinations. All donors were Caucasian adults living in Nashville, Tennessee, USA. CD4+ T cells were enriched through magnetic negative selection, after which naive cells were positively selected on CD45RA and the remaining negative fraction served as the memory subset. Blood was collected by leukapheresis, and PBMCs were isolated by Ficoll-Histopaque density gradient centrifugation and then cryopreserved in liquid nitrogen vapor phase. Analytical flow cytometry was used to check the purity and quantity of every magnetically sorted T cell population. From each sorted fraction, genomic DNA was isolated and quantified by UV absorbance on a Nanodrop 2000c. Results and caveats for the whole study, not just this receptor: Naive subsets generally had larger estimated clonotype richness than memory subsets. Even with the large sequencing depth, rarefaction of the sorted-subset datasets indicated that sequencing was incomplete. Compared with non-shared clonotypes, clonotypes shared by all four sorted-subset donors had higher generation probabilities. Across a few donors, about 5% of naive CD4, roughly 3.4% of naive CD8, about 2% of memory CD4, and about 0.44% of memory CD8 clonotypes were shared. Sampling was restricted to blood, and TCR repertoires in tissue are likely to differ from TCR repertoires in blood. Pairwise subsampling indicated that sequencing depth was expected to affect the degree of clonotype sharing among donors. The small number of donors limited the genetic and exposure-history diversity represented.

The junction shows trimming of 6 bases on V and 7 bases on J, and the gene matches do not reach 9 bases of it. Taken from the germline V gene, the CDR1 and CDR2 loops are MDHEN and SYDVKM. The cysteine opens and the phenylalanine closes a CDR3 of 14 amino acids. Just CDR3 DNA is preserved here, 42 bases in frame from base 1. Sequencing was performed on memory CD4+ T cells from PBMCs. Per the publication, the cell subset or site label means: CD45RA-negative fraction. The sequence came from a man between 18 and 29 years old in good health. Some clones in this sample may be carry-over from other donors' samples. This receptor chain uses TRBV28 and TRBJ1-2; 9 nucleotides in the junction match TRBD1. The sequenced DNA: TGTGCCAGCAGGCGTACAGGGGGCGTTCCTGGCTACACCTTC. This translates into CASRRTGGVPGYTF.